One sample yielded the 14 T cell receptor beta chains listed below, sequenced in a study of identifying expanded T cells in peripheral blood. Profiled with immunoSEQ multiplex PCR; TCRdb holds only in-frame clones, not every one. The table has 85,000 to 100,000 clones, 88% seen once; the top ten hold about 4%. Sequencing was performed on blood. The receptors were sampled from a person between 18 and 75 years old in good health.

V usage is TRBV5-6 and J usage is TRBJ2-7; TRBD1 agrees at 12 bases. This CDR3 has 15 residues. V lost 4 bases, J lost 5 bases, and 7 bases stayed unmatched. Per the germline V gene, CDR1 is SGHDT and CDR2 is YYEEEE. The CDR3 nucleotides are TGTGCCAGCAGCCCGGGGACAGGGGGCTCTAACGAGCAGTACTTC. This codes for CASSPGTGGSNEQYF.

This chain links TRBV30 with TRBJ2-5, with no clear D. The CDR3 has 12 residues. CDR1 and CDR2 from the germline V gene are GTSNPN and SVGIG (reference sequence). V was cut by 3 bases and J by 5 bases, with 10 bases left in between. The CDR3 nucleotides are TGTGCCTGGAGGGCACTGGGGGAGACCCAGTACTTC. This encodes CAWRALGETQYF.

This chain uses TRBV30 with TRBJ2-5; 9 nucleotides align to TRBD1. CDR1 and CDR2 (germline): GTSNPN, SVGIG (reference sequence). V was pared by 3 bases and J by 5 bases, with 7 bases of the junction left unmatched. This CDR3 has 14 amino acids. CDR3 residues: CAWSRGQGGETQYF. The CDR3 bases are TGTGCCTGGAGCCGGGGACAGGGAGGGGAGACCCAGTACTTC.

The chain combines TRBV5-8 with TRBJ1-3; D uncertain. This CDR3 comprises 14 residues. Germline values: CDR1 SGHTS, CDR2 YDEGEE. Trimming stripped 1 base from V and 0 bases from J, with 5 bases between. CDR3 nucleotide sequence: TGTGCCAGCAGCTTGAGAGACTCTGGAAACACCATATATTTT. The encoded protein is CASSLRDSGNTIYF.

Here the CDR3 reads CASSPPGVRGETQYF. CDR3 DNA sequence: TGTGCCAGCTCACCACCCGGTGTGAGGGGAGAGACCCAGTACTTC. The V call is TRBV18, the J call TRBJ2-5, with D perhaps given as TRBD1 or TRBD2 (5 bases each). This CDR3 has 15 residues. Trimming took off 0 bases at V and 4 bases at J, with 12 bases between the two ends. The V gene's germline CDR1 is KGHSH and CDR2 LQKENI.

The chain links TRBV5-1 to TRBJ2-3; 10 bases match TRBD2. J gave up 2 bases and V 6 bases, and 15 bases lay outside the gene matches. Germline V lookup: CDR1 SGHRS, CDR2 YFSETQ. There are 18 residues in the CDR3. The CDR3 protein is CASTAWGSGRADTDTQYF. The CDR3 DNA sequence: TGCGCCAGCACCGCTTGGGGAAGCGGGAGGGCCGACACAGATACGCAGTATTTT.

V is TRBV27 and J is TRBJ1-1, with 8 nucleotides matching TRBD1. The CDR3 has 15 amino acids. The V and J ends lost 1 base and 1 base, in that order; junction bases with no gene match: 2. Per the germline V gene, CDR1 is MNHEY and CDR2 is SMNVEV (reference sequence). For the CDR3, the DNA is TGTGCCAGCAGTTTATTAGGGACAGGGAACACTGAAGCTTTCTTT. Translation gives CASSLLGTGNTEAFF.

This clone was seen once. The V call is TRBV30, the J call TRBJ2-5; 8 bases are a match to TRBD1. Germline V gene data show CDR1 as GTSNPN and CDR2 as SVGIG (reference sequence). The CDR3 runs 14 residues. The V segment lost 4 bases and the J segment 3 bases; nucleotides outside the gene matches: 7. CDR3 DNA: TGTGCCTGGAAGGAGGAGACAGGGGAAGAGACCCAGTACTTC. This translates into CAWKEETGEETQYF.

V and J are TRBV4-1 and TRBJ2-7; a possible D gene is TRBD1 (5 bases). Trimming left V 1 base short and J 1 base short, with 11 bases between. The CDR3 extends over 15 amino acids. CDR1 and CDR2 (germline): MGHRA, YSYEKL. The CDR3 coding sequence is TGCGCCAGCAGCCAAGTCCTACAGGATTCCTACGAGCAGTACTTC. Its protein product is CASSQVLQDSYEQYF.

The V gene is TRBV10-3, the J gene TRBJ1-6; 7 nucleotides match TRBD1. The germline gives CDR1 ENHRY, CDR2 SYGVKD. Trimming at V came to 10 bases and at J to 9 bases, leaving 9 bases not matched to a gene. CDR3 size: 13 residues. The CDR3 protein is CASTQGGISPLHF. CDR3 DNA: TGTGCCAGTACCCAGGGGGGAATTTCACCCCTCCACTTT.

The chain couples TRBV27 to TRBJ1-4, with a possible D match to TRBD1 (6 bases). V was trimmed by 2 bases and J by 8 bases, leaving 12 bases between them. Germline lookup yields CDR1 MNHEY and CDR2 SMNVEV (reference sequence). This CDR3 comprises 14 residues. CDR3 sequence: CASSLTGQGEKLFF. DNA for the CDR3: TGTGCCAGCAGTTTAACGGGGCAGGGGGAAAAACTGTTTTTT.

Note on this clone: Mismatch with germline at one junction end may stem from a read error. The V and J genes are TRBV11-2 and TRBJ2-7; D might be TRBD1 (6 bases). Germline CDR1 and CDR2: SGHAT and FQNNGV. CDR3 length equals 12 residues. The CDR3 bases are TGTGCCAGCAGCCCATCTCGACAGGCACTCTTCTTC. It translates to CASSPSRQALFF.

This chain links TRBV27 with TRBJ1-1; D might be TRBD1 (5 bases). The CDR3 loop spans 16 amino acids. Germline lookup yields CDR1 MNHEY and CDR2 SMNVEV (reference sequence). The V and J ends lost 7 bases and 0 bases respectively, with 18 bases between them. The CDR3 loop reads CASKIGTDEMNTEAFF. As DNA, the CDR3 is TGTGCCAGCAAGATCGGGACCGATGAAATGAACACTGAAGCTTTCTTT.

The V call is TRBV7-8, the J call TRBJ1-2; a possible D gene is TRBD1 (6 bases). This CDR3 has 14 residues. Trimming removed 0 bases at V and 2 bases at J, with 7 bases between. Germline assignment: CDR1 SGHVS and CDR2 FQNEAQ. CDR3 amino acids: CASSLATGNYGYTF. The CDR3 DNA follows: TGTGCCAGCAGCTTAGCGACAGGAAACTATGGCTACACCTTC.